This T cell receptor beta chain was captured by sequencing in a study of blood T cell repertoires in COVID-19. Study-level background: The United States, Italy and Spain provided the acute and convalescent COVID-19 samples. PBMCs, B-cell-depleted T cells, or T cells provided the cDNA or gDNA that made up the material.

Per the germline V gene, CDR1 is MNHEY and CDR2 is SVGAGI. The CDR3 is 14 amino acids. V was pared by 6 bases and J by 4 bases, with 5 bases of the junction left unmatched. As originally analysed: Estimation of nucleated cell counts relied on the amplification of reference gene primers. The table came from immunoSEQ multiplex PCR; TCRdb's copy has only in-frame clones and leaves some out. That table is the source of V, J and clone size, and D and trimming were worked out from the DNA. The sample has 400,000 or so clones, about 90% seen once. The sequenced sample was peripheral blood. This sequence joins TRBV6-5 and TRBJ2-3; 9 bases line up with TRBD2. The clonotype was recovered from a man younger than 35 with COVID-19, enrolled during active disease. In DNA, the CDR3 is TGTGCCAGCAGCGGACTAGCGATCGCAGATACGCAGTATTTT. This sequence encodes CASSGLAIADTQYF.